This is a list of T cell receptor beta chains from one sample in a study of radiation and T cells in renal cell carcinoma. TCRdb's copy holds only in-frame clones and misses some; the assay was immunoSEQ multiplex PCR. The sample lists approximately 80,000 clones, around 89% occurring once. The material was blood, obtained from a patient whose treatment included radiotherapy and nephrectomy. Receptor source: a woman in her seventies with renal cell carcinoma. Both conserved end residues are part of each CDR3. A D gene is named only where the DNA matches it firmly. A clone size is listed for some rows: how often the clone was seen (once, few, many), or a class if it is expanded.

d_call: .
clone_size: many
v_call: TRBV30
j_call: TRBJ1-5
cdr3_aa: CAWSDPTRAGQPQHF
cdr3_nt: TGTGCCTGGAGCGACCCAACAAGGGCCGGTCAGCCCCAGCATTTT

d_call: TRBD1
clone_size: .
v_call: TRBV28
j_call: TRBJ2-7
cdr3_aa: CATLRGLGEQYF
cdr3_nt: TGTGCCACGTTAAGGGGGCTGGGCGAGCAGTACTTC

d_call: .
clone_size: .
v_call: TRBV7-8
j_call: TRBJ1-5
cdr3_aa: CASSRSGMSNQPQHF
cdr3_nt: TGTGCCAGCAGCCGGTCGGGGATGAGCAATCAGCCCCAGCATTTT

d_call: .
clone_size: once
v_call: TRBV29-1
j_call: TRBJ1-3
cdr3_aa: CSAVTGSSGNTIYF
cdr3_nt: TGCAGCGCAGTGACAGGTAGCTCTGGAAACACCATATATTTT

d_call: TRBD1
clone_size: .
v_call: TRBV6-6
j_call: TRBJ1-1
cdr3_aa: CASSYLDRGTEAFF
cdr3_nt: TGTGCCAGCAGTTACCTAGACAGGGGCACTGAAGCTTTCTTT

d_call: .
clone_size: .
v_call: TRBV30
j_call: TRBJ2-7
cdr3_aa: CAWSVLGPEQYF
cdr3_nt: TGTGCCTGGAGTGTTCTCGGGCCCGAGCAGTACTTC

d_call: TRBD2
clone_size: once
v_call: TRBV5-6
j_call: TRBJ2-2
cdr3_aa: CASSPTSTNTGELFF
cdr3_nt: TGTGCCAGCAGCCCGACTAGCACGAACACCGGGGAGCTGTTTTTT

d_call: .
clone_size: .
v_call: TRBV7-6
j_call: TRBJ1-5
cdr3_aa: CASSLADTQPQHF
cdr3_nt: TGTGCCAGCAGCTTAGCCGACACACAGCCCCAGCATTTT

d_call: .
clone_size: few
v_call: TRBV5-1
j_call: TRBJ1-1
cdr3_aa: CASSLGSGGGTEAFF
cdr3_nt: TGCGCCAGCAGCTTGGGGTCCGGAGGGGGCACTGAAGCTTTCTTT

d_call: TRBD2
clone_size: .
v_call: TRBV5-1
j_call: TRBJ2-7
cdr3_aa: CASSVTSGVTYEQYF
cdr3_nt: TGCGCCAGCAGCGTGACTAGCGGGGTTACCTACGAGCAGTACTTC

d_call: .
clone_size: .
v_call: TRBV4-2
j_call: TRBJ1-5
cdr3_aa: CASSPRVGGELQPQHF
cdr3_nt: TGTGCCAGCAGCCCCCGAGTCGGGGGCGAGTTGCAGCCCCAGCATTTT

d_call: TRBD1
clone_size: .
v_call: TRBV28
j_call: TRBJ1-1
cdr3_aa: CASSLVTGATMNTEAFF
cdr3_nt: TGTGCCAGCAGTTTAGTAACAGGGGCTACCATGAACACTGAAGCTTTCTTT

d_call: TRBD1
clone_size: .
v_call: TRBV2
j_call: TRBJ1-1
cdr3_aa: CASSGGPGQGKKEAFF
cdr3_nt: TGTGCCAGCAGTGGGGGACCGGGACAGGGTAAAAAGGAAGCTTTCTTT

d_call: TRBD1
clone_size: .
v_call: TRBV9
j_call: TRBJ1-6
cdr3_aa: CASSTPHGTGTSPLHF
cdr3_nt: TGTGCCAGCAGCACCCCCCACGGGACAGGGACCTCACCCCTCCACTTT

d_call: .
clone_size: .
v_call: TRBV4-3
j_call: TRBJ2-7
cdr3_aa: CASSQDQAKGEQYF
cdr3_nt: TGCGCCAGCAGCCAAGACCAGGCCAAAGGCGAGCAGTACTTC

d_call: .
clone_size: .
v_call: TRBV7-5
j_call: TRBJ1-5
cdr3_aa: CARSRGIVNQPQHF
cdr3_nt: TGTGCCAGGAGCAGGGGTATCGTCAATCAGCCCCAGCATTTT

d_call: .
clone_size: few
v_call: TRBV4-1
j_call: TRBJ1-4
cdr3_aa: CASSHGKGTFVEKLFF
cdr3_nt: TGCGCCAGCAGCCACGGAAAGGGCACATTCGTGGAAAAACTGTTTTTT

d_call: TRBD1
clone_size: .
v_call: TRBV5-3
j_call: TRBJ2-7
cdr3_aa: CARSLRGPVGEQYF
cdr3_nt: TGTGCCAGAAGCTTAAGGGGGCCCGTTGGCGAGCAGTACTTC

d_call: TRBD1
clone_size: .
v_call: TRBV5-4
j_call: TRBJ2-2
cdr3_aa: CASSLGATGGRNTGELFF
cdr3_nt: TGTGCCAGCAGCTTGGGGGCGACAGGGGGGCGGAACACCGGGGAGCTGTTTTTT

d_call: TRBD1
clone_size: .
v_call: TRBV7-9
j_call: TRBJ1-5
cdr3_aa: CASSKQGGNQPQHF
cdr3_nt: TGTGCCAGCAGTAAACAGGGGGGCAATCAGCCCCAGCATTTT

d_call: .
clone_size: few
v_call: TRBV9
j_call: TRBJ1-1
cdr3_aa: CASSVQGGAMNTEAFF
cdr3_nt: TGTGCCAGCAGCGTCCAGGGTGGGGCCATGAACACTGAAGCTTTCTTT

d_call: TRBD1
clone_size: .
v_call: TRBV4-3
j_call: TRBJ2-5
cdr3_aa: CASSQEGRGPETQYF
cdr3_nt: TGCGCCAGCAGCCAAGAGGGCAGGGGGCCGGAGACCCAGTACTTC

d_call: .
clone_size: .
v_call: TRBV4-3
j_call: TRBJ2-3
cdr3_aa: CASSQEDSSTDTQYF
cdr3_nt: TGCGCCAGCAGCCAAGAAGACTCCAGCACAGATACGCAGTATTTT

d_call: .
clone_size: .
v_call: TRBV6-5
j_call: TRBJ1-6
cdr3_aa: CASRGSNSPLHF
cdr3_nt: TGTGCCAGCAGAGGGTCTAATTCACCCCTCCACTTT

d_call: .
clone_size: .
v_call: TRBV5-1
j_call: TRBJ1-4
cdr3_aa: CASSFGDATNEKLFF
cdr3_nt: TGCGCCAGCAGCTTCGGGGATGCAACTAATGAAAAACTGTTTTTT

d_call: .
clone_size: .
v_call: TRBV2
j_call: TRBJ1-4
cdr3_aa: CASRWTGITTNEKLFF
cdr3_nt: TGTGCCAGCAGGTGGACGGGGATCACAACTAATGAAAAACTGTTTTTT

d_call: .
clone_size: .
v_call: TRBV13
j_call: TRBJ2-3
cdr3_aa: CASSLEGVHTDTQYF
cdr3_nt: TGTGCCAGCAGCTTAGAGGGGGTTCACACAGATACGCAGTATTTT

d_call: TRBD1
clone_size: .
v_call: TRBV9
j_call: TRBJ2-3
cdr3_aa: CASSPKGQGSTDTQYF
cdr3_nt: TGTGCCAGCAGCCCCAAAGGACAGGGTAGCACAGATACGCAGTATTTT

d_call: .
clone_size: .
v_call: TRBV28
j_call: TRBJ1-4
cdr3_aa: CASSLEGKVTNEKLFF
cdr3_nt: TGTGCCAGCAGTTTGGAGGGGAAGGTTACTAATGAAAAACTGTTTTTT

d_call: .
clone_size: .
v_call: TRBV7-2
j_call: TRBJ1-2
cdr3_aa: CASSLMITDPYGYTF
cdr3_nt: TGTGCCAGCAGCTTAATGATCACGGACCCCTATGGCTACACCTTC

d_call: .
clone_size: .
v_call: TRBV13
j_call: TRBJ1-4
cdr3_aa: CASSSRTELAANEKLFF
cdr3_nt: TGTGCCAGCAGCTCCCGGACTGAATTGGCGGCTAATGAAAAACTGTTTTTT

d_call: .
clone_size: once
v_call: TRBV5-4
j_call: TRBJ1-1
cdr3_aa: CASSLVSDTEAFF
cdr3_nt: TGTGCCAGCAGCTTGGTGAGTGACACTGAAGCTTTCTTT

d_call: .
clone_size: .
v_call: TRBV7-6
j_call: TRBJ2-7
cdr3_aa: CASSPLGGLNLYEQYF
cdr3_nt: TGTGCCAGCAGCCCGTTAGGTGGACTCAATTTGTACGAGCAGTACTTC

d_call: .
clone_size: .
v_call: TRBV30
j_call: TRBJ1-1
cdr3_aa: CAWTPSSEAFF
cdr3_nt: TGTGCCTGGACCCCCAGTTCTGAAGCTTTCTTT

d_call: .
clone_size: .
v_call: TRBV29-1
j_call: TRBJ2-7
cdr3_aa: CSVVGGISGEQYF
cdr3_nt: TGCAGCGTTGTCGGGGGAATTTCGGGCGAGCAGTACTTC

d_call: .
clone_size: .
v_call: TRBV6-4
j_call: TRBJ2-2
cdr3_aa: CASSDWRVPGELFF
cdr3_nt: TGTGCCAGCAGTGATTGGAGGGTCCCCGGGGAGCTGTTTTTT

d_call: .
clone_size: .
v_call: TRBV12-5
j_call: TRBJ2-6
cdr3_aa: CASGLSEQGPGANVLTF
cdr3_nt: TGTGCTAGTGGTTTGAGCGAACAGGGCCCTGGGGCCAACGTCCTGACTTTC